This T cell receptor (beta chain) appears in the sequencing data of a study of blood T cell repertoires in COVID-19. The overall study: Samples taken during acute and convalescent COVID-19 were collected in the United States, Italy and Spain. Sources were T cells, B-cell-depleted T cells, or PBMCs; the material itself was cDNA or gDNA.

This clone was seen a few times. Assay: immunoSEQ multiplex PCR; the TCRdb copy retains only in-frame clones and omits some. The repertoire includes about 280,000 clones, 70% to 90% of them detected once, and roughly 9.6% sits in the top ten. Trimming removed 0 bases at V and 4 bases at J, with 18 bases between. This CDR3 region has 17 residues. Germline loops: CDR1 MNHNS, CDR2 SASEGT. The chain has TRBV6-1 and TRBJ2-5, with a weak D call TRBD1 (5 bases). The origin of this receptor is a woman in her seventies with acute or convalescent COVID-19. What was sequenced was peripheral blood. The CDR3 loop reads CASSEAIRQPPGETQYF. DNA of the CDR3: TGTGCCAGCAGTGAAGCAATAAGACAGCCTCCAGGAGAGACCCAGTACTTC.